The T cell receptor beta chain described here comes from a study of identifying expanded T cells in peripheral blood. Broader study findings: Over two and four weeks, about 17 and 20 clones changed, versus around 1.3 between replicates. Across healthy donors, higher total template counts meant significantly greater approximately 2-week count variance.

Profiling relied on immunoSEQ multiplex PCR, and the TCRdb table lists in-frame clones only, not all of them. The repertoire has 90,000 to 120,000 clones, roughly 90% of them found once; the top ten carry about 16%. On this clone: Its specificity is not known. Additional DNA sequences in this sample encode the identical CDR3.

The source of this sequence is a person aged 18 to 70 in good health. The sequencing sample was made of blood.

CDR3 loop: CASSYRQEQYF. CDR3 nucleotide sequence: TGTGCCAGCAGTTACCGGCAGGAGCAGTACTTC. V gene TRBV6-5 combines with J gene TRBJ2-7; no clear D. The CDR3 runs to 11 residues. V was cut by 2 bases and J by 7 bases, with 6 bases left in between. The germline V gene encodes CDR1 MNHEY and CDR2 SVGAGI.